This T cell receptor (beta chain) is from a study of early stage breast cancer tumors. Each sample had two DNA replicates, about 0.5 ug blood or around 1.5 ug tissue. TCRdb's table, derived via immunoSEQ multiplex PCR, lists solely in-frame clones and lacks some. The table records 40,000 to 60,000 clones, around 80% of them present only once. J was trimmed by 3 bases and V by 8 bases; bases with no gene match: 12. This CDR3 has 15 residues. Germline CDR1 and CDR2: SGHDT and YYEEEE. The source of this sequence is a person in their 40s with breast cancer. Source material: blood. The chain has TRBV5-6 and TRBJ2-7, with 9 bases aligning to TRBD2. The CDR3 nucleotides read TGTGCCAGTATTAATCGGGCTAGCGGGATCTACGAGCAGTACTTC. Encoded protein: CASINRASGIYEQYF. The full variable domain, with the rest looked up from reference TRBV5-6 and TRBJ2-7, is DAGVTQSPTHLIKTRGQQVTLRCSPKSGHDTVSWYQQALGQGPQFIFQYYEEEERQRGNFPDRFSGHQFPNYSSELNVNALLLGDSALYLCASINRASGIYEQYFGPGTRLTVT.